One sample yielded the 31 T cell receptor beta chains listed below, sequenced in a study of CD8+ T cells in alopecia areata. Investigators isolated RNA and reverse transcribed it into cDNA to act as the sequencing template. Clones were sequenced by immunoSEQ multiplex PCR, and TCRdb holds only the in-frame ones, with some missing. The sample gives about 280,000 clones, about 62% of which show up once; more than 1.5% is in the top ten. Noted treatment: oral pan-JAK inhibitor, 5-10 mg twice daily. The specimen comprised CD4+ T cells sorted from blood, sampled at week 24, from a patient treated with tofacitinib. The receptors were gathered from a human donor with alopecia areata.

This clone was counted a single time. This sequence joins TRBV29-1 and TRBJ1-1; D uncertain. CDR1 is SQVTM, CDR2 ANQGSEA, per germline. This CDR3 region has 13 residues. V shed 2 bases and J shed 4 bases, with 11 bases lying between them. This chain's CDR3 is CSVEPLGGTEAFF. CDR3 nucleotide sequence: TGCAGCGTTGAACCCCTTGGAGGCACTGAAGCTTTCTTT.

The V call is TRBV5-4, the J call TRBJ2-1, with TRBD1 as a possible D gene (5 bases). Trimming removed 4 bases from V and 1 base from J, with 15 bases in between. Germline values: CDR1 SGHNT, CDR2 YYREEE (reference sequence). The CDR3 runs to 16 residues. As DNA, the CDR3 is TGTGCCAGCAGCCCACAGGAGCCCCTTTCCTACAATGAGCAGTTCTTC. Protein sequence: CASSPQEPLSYNEQFF.

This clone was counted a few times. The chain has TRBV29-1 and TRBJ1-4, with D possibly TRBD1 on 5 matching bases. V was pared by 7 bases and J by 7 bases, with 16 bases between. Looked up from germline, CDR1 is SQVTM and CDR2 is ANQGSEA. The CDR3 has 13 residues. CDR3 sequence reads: CSAGGGQGEKLFF. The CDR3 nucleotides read TGCAGCGCCGGAGGAGGGCAGGGTGAAAAACTGTTTTTT. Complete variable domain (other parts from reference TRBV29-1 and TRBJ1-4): SAVISQKPSRDICQRGTSLTIQCQVDSQVTMMFWYRQQPGQSLTLIATANQGSEATYESGFVIDKFPISRPNLTFSTLTVSNMSPEDSSIYLCSAGGGQGEKLFFGSGTQLSVL.

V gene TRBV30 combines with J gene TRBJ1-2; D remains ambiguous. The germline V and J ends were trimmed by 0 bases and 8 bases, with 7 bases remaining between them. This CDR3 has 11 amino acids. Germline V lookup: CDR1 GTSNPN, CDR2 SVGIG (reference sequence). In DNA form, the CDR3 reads TGTGCCTGGAGTGTGAGAACGGGCTACACCTTC. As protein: CAWSVRTGYTF.

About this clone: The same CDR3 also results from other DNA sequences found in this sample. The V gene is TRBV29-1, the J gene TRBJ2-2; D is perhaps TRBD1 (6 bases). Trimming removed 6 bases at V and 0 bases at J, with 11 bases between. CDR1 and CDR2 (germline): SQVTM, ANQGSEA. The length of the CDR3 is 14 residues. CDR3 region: CSVLTGANTGELFF. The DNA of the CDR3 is TGCAGCGTCCTGACAGGTGCGAACACCGGGGAGCTGTTTTTT.

The CDR3 region has the DNA TGTGCCAGCAGATCTAGGACAGGGTCCTACGAGCAGTACTTC. Translating gives CASRSRTGSYEQYF. The rearrangement uses TRBV28 and TRBJ2-7, with 8 bases fitting TRBD1. Germline V gene lookup returns CDR1 MDHEN and CDR2 SYDVKM. V lost 6 bases and J lost 1; bases outside the gene matches: 5. This CDR3 region has 14 residues.

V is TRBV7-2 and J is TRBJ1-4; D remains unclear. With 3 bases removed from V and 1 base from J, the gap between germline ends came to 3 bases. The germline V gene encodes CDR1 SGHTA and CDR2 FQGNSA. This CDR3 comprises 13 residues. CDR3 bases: TGTGCCAGCAGCTTCAGAACTAATGAAAAACTGTTTTTT. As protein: CASSFRTNEKLFF. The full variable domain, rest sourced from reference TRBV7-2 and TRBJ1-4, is GAGVSQSPSNKVTEKGKDVELRCDPISGHTALYWYRQSLGQGLEFLIYFQGNSAPDKSGLPSDRFSAERTGGSVSTLTIQRTQQEDSAVYLCASSFRTNEKLFFGSGTQLSVL.

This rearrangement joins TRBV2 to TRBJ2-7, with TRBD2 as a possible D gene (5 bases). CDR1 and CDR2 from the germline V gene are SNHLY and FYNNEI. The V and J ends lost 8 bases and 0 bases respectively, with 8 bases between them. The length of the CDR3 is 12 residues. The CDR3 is CASEAVSYEQYF. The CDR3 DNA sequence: TGTGCCAGCGAAGCGGTCTCCTACGAGCAGTACTTC.

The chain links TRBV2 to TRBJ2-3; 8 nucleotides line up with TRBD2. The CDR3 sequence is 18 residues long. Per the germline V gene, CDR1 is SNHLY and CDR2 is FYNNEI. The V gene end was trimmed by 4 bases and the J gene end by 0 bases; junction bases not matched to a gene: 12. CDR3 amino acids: CASSAHSQLAGSTDTQYF. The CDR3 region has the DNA TGTGCCAGCAGTGCCCACAGCCAGCTAGCGGGTAGCACAGATACGCAGTATTTT.

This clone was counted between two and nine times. Here the CDR3 reads CASSSYRGGTDTQYF. The CDR3 DNA reads as TGCGCCAGCAGCTCATACAGGGGTGGGACAGATACGCAGTATTTT. The chain uses TRBV5-1 and TRBJ2-3; 7 positions agree with TRBD1. This CDR3 has 15 residues. After removal of 3 bases from V and 3 bases from J, the junction contained 7 bases not matched to a gene. CDR1 and CDR2 from the germline V gene are SGHRS and YFSETQ.

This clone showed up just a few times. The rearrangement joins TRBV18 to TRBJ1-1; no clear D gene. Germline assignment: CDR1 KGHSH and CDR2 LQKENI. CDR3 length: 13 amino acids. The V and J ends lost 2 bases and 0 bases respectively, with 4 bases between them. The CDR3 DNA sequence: TGTGCCAGCTCACCAGACCTGAACACTGAAGCTTTCTTT. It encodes CASSPDLNTEAFF.

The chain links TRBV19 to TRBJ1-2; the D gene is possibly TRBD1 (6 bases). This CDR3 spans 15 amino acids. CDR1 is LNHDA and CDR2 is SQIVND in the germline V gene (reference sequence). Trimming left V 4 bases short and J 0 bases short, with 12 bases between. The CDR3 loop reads CASSTPGTSNYGYTF. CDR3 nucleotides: TGTGCCAGTAGTACCCCCGGGACATCTAACTATGGCTACACCTTC.

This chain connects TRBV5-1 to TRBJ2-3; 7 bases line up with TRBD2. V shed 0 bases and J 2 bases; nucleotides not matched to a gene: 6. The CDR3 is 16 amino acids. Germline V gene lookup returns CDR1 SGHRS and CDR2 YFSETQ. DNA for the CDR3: TGCGCCAGCAGCTTGGAGACTAGCCGAGCCACAGATACGCAGTATTTT. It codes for CASSLETSRATDTQYF.

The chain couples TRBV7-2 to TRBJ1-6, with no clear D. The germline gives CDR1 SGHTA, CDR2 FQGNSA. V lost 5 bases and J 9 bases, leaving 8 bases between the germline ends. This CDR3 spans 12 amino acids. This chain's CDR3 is CASSTRVSPLHF. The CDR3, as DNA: TGTGCCAGCAGCACCCGGGTTTCACCCCTCCACTTT. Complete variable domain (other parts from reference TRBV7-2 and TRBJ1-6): GAGVSQSPSNKVTEKGKDVELRCDPISGHTALYWYRQSLGQGLEFLIYFQGNSAPDKSGLPSDRFSAERTGGSVSTLTIQRTQQEDSAVYLCASSTRVSPLHFGNGTRLTVT.

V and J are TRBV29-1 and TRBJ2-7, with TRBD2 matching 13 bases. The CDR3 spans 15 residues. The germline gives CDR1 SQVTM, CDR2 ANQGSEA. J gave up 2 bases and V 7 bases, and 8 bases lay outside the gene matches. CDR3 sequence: CSALGLAGPTYEQYF. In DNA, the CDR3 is TGCAGCGCCCTGGGACTAGCGGGACCCACCTACGAGCAGTACTTC.

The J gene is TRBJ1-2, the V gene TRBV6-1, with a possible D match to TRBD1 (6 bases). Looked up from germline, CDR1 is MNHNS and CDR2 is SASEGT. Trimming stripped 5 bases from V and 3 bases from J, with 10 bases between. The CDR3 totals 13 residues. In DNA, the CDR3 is TGTGCCAGCAGTTTGTCAGGGGACTATGGCTACACCTTC. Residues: CASSLSGDYGYTF.

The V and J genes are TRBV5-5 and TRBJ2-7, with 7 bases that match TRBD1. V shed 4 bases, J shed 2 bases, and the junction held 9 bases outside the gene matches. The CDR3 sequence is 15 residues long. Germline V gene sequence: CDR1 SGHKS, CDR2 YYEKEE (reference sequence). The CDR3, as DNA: TGTGCCAGCAGCGTAACCGGGACAGTCACCTACGAGCAGTACTTC. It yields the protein CASSVTGTVTYEQYF.

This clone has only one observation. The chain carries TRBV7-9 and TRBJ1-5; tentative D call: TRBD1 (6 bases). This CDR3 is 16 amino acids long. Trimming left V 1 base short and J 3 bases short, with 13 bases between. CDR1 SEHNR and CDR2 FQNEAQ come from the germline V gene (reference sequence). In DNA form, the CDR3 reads TGTGCCAGCAGCTTAGGTACAGGGTTGATCAATCAGCCCCAGCATTTT. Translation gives CASSLGTGLINQPQHF.

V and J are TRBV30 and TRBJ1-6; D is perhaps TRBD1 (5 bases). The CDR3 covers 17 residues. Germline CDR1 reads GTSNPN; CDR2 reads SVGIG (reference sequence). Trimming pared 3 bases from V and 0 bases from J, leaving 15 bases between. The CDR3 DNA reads TGTGCCTGGAGACCGGGACTTACGAGCTCCTATAATTCACCCCTCCACTTT. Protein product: CAWRPGLTSSYNSPLHF.

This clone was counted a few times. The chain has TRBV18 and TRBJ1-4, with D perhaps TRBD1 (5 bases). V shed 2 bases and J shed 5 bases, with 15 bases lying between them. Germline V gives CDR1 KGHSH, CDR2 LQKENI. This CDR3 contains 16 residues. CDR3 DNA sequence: TGTGCCAGCTCACCAACAGGTGACCCTTTCAATGAAAAACTGTTTTTT. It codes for CASSPTGDPFNEKLFF.

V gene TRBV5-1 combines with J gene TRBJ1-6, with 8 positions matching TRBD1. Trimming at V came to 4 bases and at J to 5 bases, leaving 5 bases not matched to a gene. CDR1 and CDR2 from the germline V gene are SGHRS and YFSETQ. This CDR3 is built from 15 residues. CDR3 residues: CASSDRGTNNSPLHF. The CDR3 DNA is TGCGCCAGCAGCGACAGGGGTACGAATAATTCACCCCTCCACTTT.

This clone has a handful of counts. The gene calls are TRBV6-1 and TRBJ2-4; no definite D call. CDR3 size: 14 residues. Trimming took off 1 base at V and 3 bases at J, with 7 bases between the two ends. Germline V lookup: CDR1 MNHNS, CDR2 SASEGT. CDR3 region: CASSEDPFKNIQYF. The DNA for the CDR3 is TGTGCCAGCAGTGAAGATCCCTTCAAAAACATTCAGTACTTC.

The DNA of the CDR3 is TGTGCCAGCAGCTCGCTTGGGGCAGCGAACTCTGGAAACACCATATATTTT. Translated: CASSSLGAANSGNTIYF. The rearrangement uses TRBV7-2 and TRBJ1-3; TRBD1 is a possible D gene (5 bases). Germline CDR1 SGHTA, CDR2 FQGNSA. Trimming shortened V by 4 bases and J by 0 bases, and 16 bases separated the two germline ends. The length of the CDR3 is 17 residues.

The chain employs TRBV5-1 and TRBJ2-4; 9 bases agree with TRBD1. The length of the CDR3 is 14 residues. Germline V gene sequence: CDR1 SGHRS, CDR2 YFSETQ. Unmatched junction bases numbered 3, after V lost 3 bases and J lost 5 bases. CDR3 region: CASSSGTGQNIQYF. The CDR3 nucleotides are TGCGCCAGCAGCTCCGGGACAGGGCAAAACATTCAGTACTTC.

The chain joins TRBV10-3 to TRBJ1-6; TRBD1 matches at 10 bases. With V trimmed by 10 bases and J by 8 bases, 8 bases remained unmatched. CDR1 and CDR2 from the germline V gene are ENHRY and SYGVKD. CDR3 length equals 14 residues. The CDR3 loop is CASDTGTGDSPLHF. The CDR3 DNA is TGTGCCAGCGACACCGGGACAGGGGATTCACCCCTCCACTTT.

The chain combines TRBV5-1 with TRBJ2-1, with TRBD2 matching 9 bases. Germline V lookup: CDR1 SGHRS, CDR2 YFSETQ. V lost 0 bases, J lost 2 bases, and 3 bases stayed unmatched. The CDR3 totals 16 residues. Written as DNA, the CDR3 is TGCGCCAGCAGCTTGGCCCCTAGCGGGACCTACAATGAGCAGTTCTTC. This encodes CASSLAPSGTYNEQFF.

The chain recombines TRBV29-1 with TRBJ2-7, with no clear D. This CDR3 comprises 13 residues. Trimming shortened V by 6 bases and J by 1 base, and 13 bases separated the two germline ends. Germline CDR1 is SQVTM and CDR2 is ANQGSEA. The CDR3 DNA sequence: TGCAGCGTAAGACACATCCTGTCCTACGAGCAGTACTTC. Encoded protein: CSVRHILSYEQYF.

Written as DNA, the CDR3 is TGTGCCAGCCGTGGCGACCTCGGGGACGAGCAGTACTTC. Its protein is CASRGDLGDEQYF. V usage is TRBV6-1 and J usage is TRBJ2-7; D might be TRBD2 (5 bases). The CDR3 extends over 13 amino acids. V was cut by 8 bases and J by 5 bases, with 16 bases left in between. Germline CDR1 is MNHNS and CDR2 is SASEGT.

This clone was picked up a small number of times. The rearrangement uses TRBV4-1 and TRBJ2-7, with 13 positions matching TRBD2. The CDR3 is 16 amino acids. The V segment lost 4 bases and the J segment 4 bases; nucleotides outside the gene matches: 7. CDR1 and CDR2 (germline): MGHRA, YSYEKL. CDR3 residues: CASSRLPGLAGYEQYF. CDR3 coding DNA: TGCGCCAGCAGCCGGTTACCGGGACTAGCGGGGTACGAGCAGTACTTC.

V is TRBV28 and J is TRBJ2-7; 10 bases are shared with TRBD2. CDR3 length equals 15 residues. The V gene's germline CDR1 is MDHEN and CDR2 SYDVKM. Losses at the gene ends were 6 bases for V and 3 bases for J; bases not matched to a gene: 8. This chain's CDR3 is CASRDQRGGNYEQYF. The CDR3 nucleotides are TGTGCCAGCAGAGATCAGCGGGGGGGTAACTACGAGCAGTACTTC.

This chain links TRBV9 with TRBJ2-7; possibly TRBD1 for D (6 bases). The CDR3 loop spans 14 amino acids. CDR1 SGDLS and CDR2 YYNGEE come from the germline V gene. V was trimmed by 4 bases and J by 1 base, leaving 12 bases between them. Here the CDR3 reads CASSPGVPSYEQYF. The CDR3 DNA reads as TGTGCCAGCAGCCCAGGGGTCCCTTCCTACGAGCAGTACTTC.